Listed below are T cell receptor beta chains from one sample, sequenced in a study of blood T cell repertoires in COVID-19. Only in-frame clones appear in the TCRdb table, and some are missing; sequencing was by immunoSEQ multiplex PCR. The repertoire holds about 88,000 clones, with about 88% as singletons. The source material was peripheral blood. These receptor sequences come from an elderly woman with acute or convalescent COVID-19. CDR3s include the opening cysteine and the closing phenylalanine or tryptophan. Each record gives: V gene, clone size, J gene, D gene, CDR3 DNA, CDR3 protein. The D gene is left open where the match is weak. Size is stated for part of the rows, as once, few or many counts, or as a class when the clone is expanded.

v_gene: TRBV5-1
abundance: NA
j_gene: TRBJ2-1
d_gene: TRBD1
CDR3nt: TGCGCCAGCAGCTCGGGACAGCCTTACAATGAGCAGTTCTTC
CDR3aa: CASSSGQPYNEQFF

v_gene: TRBV5-5
abundance: NA
j_gene: TRBJ2-2
d_gene: TRBD1
CDR3nt: TGTGCCAGCAGCTTGAAAGCGTCAGGGGGTGGCACCGGGGAGCTGTTTTTT
CDR3aa: CASSLKASGGGTGELFF

v_gene: TRBV12-3/TRBV12-4
abundance: few
j_gene: TRBJ2-3
d_gene: NA
CDR3nt: TGTGCCAGCAGCCTAACTATTTCGGATACGCAGTATTTT
CDR3aa: CASSLTISDTQYF

v_gene: TRBV5-1
abundance: NA
j_gene: TRBJ1-1
d_gene: TRBD1
CDR3nt: TGCGCCAGCAGCCTCGCGACAGGGGACACTGAAGCTTTCTTT
CDR3aa: CASSLATGDTEAFF

v_gene: TRBV6-5
abundance: few
j_gene: TRBJ1-1
d_gene: NA
CDR3nt: TGTGCCAGCAAGGACGGGGAGAACACTGAAGCTTTCTTT
CDR3aa: CASKDGENTEAFF

v_gene: TRBV27
abundance: once
j_gene: TRBJ1-5
d_gene: NA
CDR3nt: TGTGCCAGCAGCCCCTATAGGGGAACCCACCCCCAGCCCCAGCATTTT
CDR3aa: CASSPYRGTHPQPQHF

v_gene: TRBV2
abundance: NA
j_gene: TRBJ2-7
d_gene: NA
CDR3nt: TGTGCCAGCAGTGATCAGGGGCAGACCTACGAGCAGTACTTC
CDR3aa: CASSDQGQTYEQYF

v_gene: TRBV4-2
abundance: once
j_gene: TRBJ2-7
d_gene: TRBD1
CDR3nt: TGTGCCAGCAGCCCACGGCAGGGGGAATCTGACGAGCAGTACTTC
CDR3aa: CASSPRQGESDEQYF

v_gene: TRBV6-6
abundance: once
j_gene: TRBJ2-7
d_gene: NA
CDR3nt: TGTGCCAGCAGTTTCCTCGGGGACAAGTCCTACGAGCAGTACTTC
CDR3aa: CASSFLGDKSYEQYF

v_gene: TRBV7-2
abundance: NA
j_gene: TRBJ1-1
d_gene: NA
CDR3nt: TGTGCCAGCAGCTTTGGAGAAAACACTGAAGCTTTCTTT
CDR3aa: CASSFGENTEAFF

v_gene: TRBV19
abundance: NA
j_gene: TRBJ2-3
d_gene: TRBD1
CDR3nt: TGTGCCAGTAGTATGCTCGGACAGGGCACAGATACGCAGTATTTT
CDR3aa: CASSMLGQGTDTQYF

v_gene: TRBV11-2
abundance: NA
j_gene: TRBJ1-2
d_gene: TRBD1
CDR3nt: TGTGCCAGCAGCTATTACTCTCAGGGGGGTGGCTACACCTTC
CDR3aa: CASSYYSQGGGYTF

v_gene: TRBV28
abundance: NA
j_gene: TRBJ2-1
d_gene: TRBD1
CDR3nt: TGTGCCAGCAGTTCACCGGGACAGGGGGCTAATGAGCAGTTCTTC
CDR3aa: CASSSPGQGANEQFF

v_gene: TRBV27
abundance: NA
j_gene: TRBJ2-1
d_gene: TRBD2
CDR3nt: TGTGCCAGCAGTTTTTTGGTAGCGGGAGGAGATGAGCAGTTCTTC
CDR3aa: CASSFLVAGGDEQFF

v_gene: TRBV28
abundance: NA
j_gene: TRBJ2-7
d_gene: NA
CDR3nt: TGTGCCAGCAGTTTAATCCTTGAGGGAAAGGACTACGAGCAGTACTTC
CDR3aa: CASSLILEGKDYEQYF

v_gene: TRBV2
abundance: NA
j_gene: TRBJ1-6
d_gene: NA
CDR3nt: TGTGCCAGCAGGTGGAGCCAAACCAGCTCCTATAATTCACCCCTCCACTTT
CDR3aa: CASRWSQTSSYNSPLHF

v_gene: TRBV14
abundance: NA
j_gene: TRBJ1-2
d_gene: NA
CDR3nt: TGTGCCAGCAGCCAGGCTTGGTATGGCTACACCTTC
CDR3aa: CASSQAWYGYTF

v_gene: TRBV4-1
abundance: NA
j_gene: TRBJ2-3
d_gene: NA
CDR3nt: TGCGCCAGCAGCCAAGAGTGGGCTGGTGGCACAGATACGCAGTATTTT
CDR3aa: CASSQEWAGGTDTQYF

v_gene: TRBV7-2
abundance: NA
j_gene: TRBJ1-1
d_gene: NA
CDR3nt: TGTGCCAGCAGCTTAAACGGCGGGGTGATGAACACTGAAGCTTTCTTT
CDR3aa: CASSLNGGVMNTEAFF

v_gene: TRBV28
abundance: NA
j_gene: TRBJ1-5
d_gene: TRBD1
CDR3nt: TGTGCCAGCAGCCTCGGACAGGGCAATCAGCCCCAGCATTTT
CDR3aa: CASSLGQGNQPQHF

v_gene: TRBV5-1
abundance: NA
j_gene: TRBJ2-1
d_gene: NA
CDR3nt: TGCGCCAGCAGCTTGATGGGGGGAACTTACAATGAGCAGTTCTTC
CDR3aa: CASSLMGGTYNEQFF

v_gene: TRBV4-3
abundance: NA
j_gene: TRBJ2-1
d_gene: NA
CDR3nt: TGCGCCAGCAGCCAAGATCTATCACTCTTCCGGCAGGGCACCTACAATGAGCAGTTCTTC
CDR3aa: CASSQDLSLFRQGTYNEQFF

v_gene: TRBV28
abundance: NA
j_gene: TRBJ1-5
d_gene: TRBD1
CDR3nt: TGTGCCAGCAGTGTAGGGACAGGGTTTAATCAGCCCCAGCATTTT
CDR3aa: CASSVGTGFNQPQHF

v_gene: TRBV5-1
abundance: NA
j_gene: TRBJ2-3
d_gene: NA
CDR3nt: TGCGCCAGCAGCTTGGGTGCCCTTGGCACAAGCACAGATACGCAGTATTTT
CDR3aa: CASSLGALGTSTDTQYF

v_gene: TRBV5-1
abundance: NA
j_gene: TRBJ1-1
d_gene: TRBD1
CDR3nt: TGCGCCAGCAGCCGGGGACAGGGGGTGGACACTGAAGCTTTCTTT
CDR3aa: CASSRGQGVDTEAFF

v_gene: TRBV7-9
abundance: NA
j_gene: TRBJ2-3
d_gene: TRBD1
CDR3nt: TGTGCCAGCAGCTCGGGACAGGGGGGAGCAGATACGCAGTATTTT
CDR3aa: CASSSGQGGADTQYF

v_gene: TRBV5-1
abundance: once
j_gene: TRBJ2-1
d_gene: TRBD2
CDR3nt: TGCGCCAGCAGCTTGCGGGGGACTAGCGAGCAGTTCTTC
CDR3aa: CASSLRGTSEQFF

v_gene: TRBV6-2/TRBV6-3
abundance: NA
j_gene: TRBJ1-2
d_gene: NA
CDR3nt: TGTGCCAGCAGTTCCTCCAGGGTTGGCTATGGCTACACCTTC
CDR3aa: CASSSSRVGYGYTF

v_gene: TRBV6-1
abundance: NA
j_gene: TRBJ2-5
d_gene: TRBD1
CDR3nt: TGTGCCAGCAGTGAACTCGACAGGGGCGGCTGGGAGACCCAGTACTTC
CDR3aa: CASSELDRGGWETQYF

v_gene: TRBV11-3
abundance: NA
j_gene: TRBJ1-1
d_gene: NA
CDR3nt: TGTGCCAGCAGCTTCTCAGGGAAGAACACTGAAGCTTTCTTT
CDR3aa: CASSFSGKNTEAFF

v_gene: TRBV7-3
abundance: NA
j_gene: TRBJ2-6
d_gene: NA
CDR3nt: TGTGCCAGCAGCTTACAGGGAGGAGGGGCCAACGTCCTGACTTTC
CDR3aa: CASSLQGGGANVLTF